These 18 T cell receptor beta chains came from one sample sequenced in a study of blood T cell repertoires in COVID-19. Produced via immunoSEQ multiplex PCR; TCRdb's table is partial and in-frame only. There are 90,000 to 120,000 clones in the sample; 80% to 90% occur only once, and 4.5% to 6% lies in the top ten. Input material: peripheral blood. All receptors derive from a man aged 35 to 55 with active or convalescent COVID-19.

This clone was found a few times. The CDR3 protein is CASSLSTGGGTEAFF. The DNA for the CDR3 is TGTGCCAGCAGCTTATCGACAGGGGGAGGGACTGAAGCTTTCTTT. The chain links TRBV7-3 to TRBJ1-1; 9 nucleotides line up with TRBD1. Germline V gene sequence: CDR1 SGHTA, CDR2 FQGTGA. Losses at the gene ends were 2 bases for V and 5 bases for J; bases not matched to a gene: 6. The CDR3 sequence is 15 residues long.

The chain employs TRBV6-5 and TRBJ2-3, with 7 positions matching TRBD1. Trimming removed 4 bases from V and 6 bases from J; junction bases left unmatched: 7. From germline, CDR1 is MNHEY and CDR2 SVGAGI. The CDR3 sequence is 14 residues long. Here the CDR3 reads CASSSTGQADTQYF. DNA for the CDR3: TGTGCCAGCAGTTCGACTGGACAGGCCGATACGCAGTATTTT.

The chain joins TRBV7-8 to TRBJ1-5, with a weak D call TRBD1 (6 bases). The CDR3 contains 15 residues. Trimming took off 2 bases at V and 4 bases at J, with 12 bases between the two ends. CDR1 and CDR2 from the germline V gene are SGHVS and FQNEAQ. DNA for the CDR3: TGTGCCAGCAGCTTACGGCCAGGGGTAAATCAGCCCCAGCATTTT. It codes for CASSLRPGVNQPQHF. The variable domain in full, completed from reference TRBV7-8 and TRBJ1-5, reads GAGVSQSPRYKVAKRGQDVALRCDPISGHVSLFWYQQALGQGPEFLTYFQNEAQLDKSGLPSDRFFAERPEGSVSTLKIQRTQQEDSAVYLCASSLRPGVNQPQHFGDGTRLSIL.

The rearrangement uses TRBV6-4 and TRBJ1-5, with D tentatively TRBD1 (5 bases). V dropped 3 bases and J dropped 4 bases, with 10 bases sitting between them. Germline V gene data show CDR1 as MRHNA and CDR2 as SNTAGT. The CDR3 length is 14 residues. CDR3: CASSEGVGNQPQHF. As DNA, the CDR3 is TGTGCCAGCAGTGAAGGGGTAGGAAATCAGCCCCAGCATTTT.

V and J are TRBV4-1 and TRBJ1-5; the D gene is possibly TRBD1 (5 bases). Germline V gene data show CDR1 as MGHRA and CDR2 as YSYEKL. CDR3 size: 18 residues. V shed 3 bases and J shed 0 bases, with 18 bases lying between them. The CDR3 DNA reads as TGCGCCAGCAGCCAGGACGGACGGGGGGTGATTAGCAATCAGCCCCAGCATTTT. This translates into CASSQDGRGVISNQPQHF.

V gene TRBV7-2 combines with J gene TRBJ1-2; D gene uncertain. CDR1 and CDR2 (germline): SGHTA, FQGNSA. The CDR3 loop spans 13 amino acids. V shed 3 bases and J shed 9 bases, with 14 bases lying between them. The CDR3 reads CASSFSQIVSYTF. The CDR3 DNA reads TGTGCCAGCAGCTTTTCACAGATCGTAAGCTACACCTTC.

The chain combines TRBV4-1 with TRBJ2-2; TRBD2 is a possible D gene (5 bases). The germline V gene has CDR1 MGHRA and CDR2 YSYEKL. V lost 8 bases to trimming and J lost 5 bases, with 18 bases between them. The CDR3 length is 15 residues. CDR3 coding DNA: TGCGCCAGCCAACCTGGACTCTTGGGGACCGGGGAGCTGTTTTTT. Protein product: CASQPGLLGTGELFF.

This clone was counted between two and nine times. The chain joins TRBV21-1 to TRBJ2-3; TRBD2 was called by the table and not checked on the DNA. TRBV21-1 is a documented pseudogene. This CDR3 contains 18 residues. The CDR3 nucleotides read TGTGCCAGCAGCAAAGAAGGAAGTCTAGCGGGGGTCACAGATACGCAGTATTTT. Amino acid sequence: CASSKEGSLAGVTDTQYF.

The table lists this clone with a few counts. V and J are TRBV28 and TRBJ1-1; D is unresolved. The CDR3 has 14 amino acids. The germline gives CDR1 MDHEN, CDR2 SYDVKM. V lost 2 bases, J lost 1 base, and 8 bases lay in between. In nucleotides, the CDR3 is TGTGCCAGCAGTTTAACGACTGCGAACACTGAAGCTTTCTTT. Its protein product is CASSLTTANTEAFF.

This rearrangement joins TRBV5-5 to TRBJ2-3; TRBD2 matches 10 bases. The V gene's germline CDR1 is SGHKS and CDR2 YYEKEE (reference sequence). The length of the CDR3 is 15 residues. V gave up 6 bases and J gave up 4 bases; unmatched junction bases: 8. The CDR3 is CASIKAGGPADTQYF. CDR3 DNA: TGTGCCAGCATCAAAGCGGGAGGGCCAGCAGATACGCAGTATTTT.

The chain combines TRBV21-1 with TRBJ1-4. TRBV21-1 is a recognized pseudogene. The CDR3 consists of 16 residues. The CDR3 protein is CASSKDGGETNEKLFF. The DNA of the CDR3 is TGTGCCAGCAGCAAAGACGGAGGGGAGACTAATGAAAAACTGTTTTTT.

J is TRBJ1-1 and V is TRBV6-5; D not certain. Germline V gene lookup returns CDR1 MNHEY and CDR2 SVGAGI. This CDR3 spans 14 amino acids. Deletions cut 6 bases from V and 0 bases from J, with 11 bases between. The CDR3 sequence is CASSTELMNTEAFF. The CDR3 DNA reads TGTGCCAGCAGCACCGAGCTAATGAACACTGAAGCTTTCTTT.

This rearrangement joins TRBV28 to TRBJ2-1; the match to TRBD1 covers 8 bases. V was pared by 5 bases and J by 9 bases, with 9 bases of the junction left unmatched. Germline-derived CDR1 and CDR2 are MDHEN and SYDVKM. The CDR3 runs 14 residues. CDR3 coding DNA: TGTGCCAGCAGTGGAAGGACAGGGCAGGCTGAGCAGTTCTTC. This encodes CASSGRTGQAEQFF.

The genes are TRBV20-1 and TRBJ1-1; D remains unclear. Germline V gives CDR1 DFQATT, CDR2 SNEGSKA (reference sequence). This CDR3 is 10 amino acids long. V lost 1 base to trimming and J lost 10 bases, with 7 bases between them. For the CDR3, the DNA is TGCAGTGCTAGAGCGGCAGGAGCTTTCTTT. It translates to CSARAAGAFF.

The genes are TRBV27 and TRBJ2-1; 9 bases fit TRBD2. CDR1 and CDR2 from the germline V gene are MNHEY and SMNVEV (reference sequence). The V gene end was trimmed by 2 bases and the J gene end by 7 bases; junction bases not matched to a gene: 9. This CDR3 spans 16 amino acids. The CDR3 DNA is TGTGCCAGCAGTTTACTTGGCGGGAGGGCGCGAAATGAGCAGTTCTTC. Encoded protein: CASSLLGGRARNEQFF.

This rearrangement joins TRBV6-2 or TRBV6-3 to TRBJ2-4; 10 nucleotides align to TRBD1. The J segment lost 14 bases and the V segment lost 3 bases, leaving 1 base of the junction unmatched. From germline, CDR1 is MNHEY and CDR2 SVGEGT. CDR3 length: 11 amino acids. The CDR3 loop reads CASSYGTGEYF. In nucleotides, the CDR3 is TGTGCCAGCAGTTATGGGACAGGGGAGTACTTC.

J is TRBJ2-7 and V is TRBV6-2 or TRBV6-3; D is unresolved. Per germline, CDR1 MNHEY and CDR2 SVGEGT. The ends were cut back, 5 bases at V and 2 bases at J, with 4 bases in the middle. The CDR3 contains 11 residues. CDR3 DNA sequence: TGTGCCAGCAGTACAGCCTACGAGCAGTACTTC. Translation: CASSTAYEQYF.

This clone was seen a handful of times. J is TRBJ2-7 and V is TRBV6-6; 10 bases align to TRBD1. This CDR3 contains 16 residues. The ends lost 2 bases at V and 2 bases at J; junction bases unmatched: 6. From germline, CDR1 is MNHNY and CDR2 SVGAGI (reference sequence). CDR3 in DNA: TGTGCCAGCAGTTACCCGAGGACAGGGGGGACCTACGAGCAGTACTTC. This sequence encodes CASSYPRTGGTYEQYF.